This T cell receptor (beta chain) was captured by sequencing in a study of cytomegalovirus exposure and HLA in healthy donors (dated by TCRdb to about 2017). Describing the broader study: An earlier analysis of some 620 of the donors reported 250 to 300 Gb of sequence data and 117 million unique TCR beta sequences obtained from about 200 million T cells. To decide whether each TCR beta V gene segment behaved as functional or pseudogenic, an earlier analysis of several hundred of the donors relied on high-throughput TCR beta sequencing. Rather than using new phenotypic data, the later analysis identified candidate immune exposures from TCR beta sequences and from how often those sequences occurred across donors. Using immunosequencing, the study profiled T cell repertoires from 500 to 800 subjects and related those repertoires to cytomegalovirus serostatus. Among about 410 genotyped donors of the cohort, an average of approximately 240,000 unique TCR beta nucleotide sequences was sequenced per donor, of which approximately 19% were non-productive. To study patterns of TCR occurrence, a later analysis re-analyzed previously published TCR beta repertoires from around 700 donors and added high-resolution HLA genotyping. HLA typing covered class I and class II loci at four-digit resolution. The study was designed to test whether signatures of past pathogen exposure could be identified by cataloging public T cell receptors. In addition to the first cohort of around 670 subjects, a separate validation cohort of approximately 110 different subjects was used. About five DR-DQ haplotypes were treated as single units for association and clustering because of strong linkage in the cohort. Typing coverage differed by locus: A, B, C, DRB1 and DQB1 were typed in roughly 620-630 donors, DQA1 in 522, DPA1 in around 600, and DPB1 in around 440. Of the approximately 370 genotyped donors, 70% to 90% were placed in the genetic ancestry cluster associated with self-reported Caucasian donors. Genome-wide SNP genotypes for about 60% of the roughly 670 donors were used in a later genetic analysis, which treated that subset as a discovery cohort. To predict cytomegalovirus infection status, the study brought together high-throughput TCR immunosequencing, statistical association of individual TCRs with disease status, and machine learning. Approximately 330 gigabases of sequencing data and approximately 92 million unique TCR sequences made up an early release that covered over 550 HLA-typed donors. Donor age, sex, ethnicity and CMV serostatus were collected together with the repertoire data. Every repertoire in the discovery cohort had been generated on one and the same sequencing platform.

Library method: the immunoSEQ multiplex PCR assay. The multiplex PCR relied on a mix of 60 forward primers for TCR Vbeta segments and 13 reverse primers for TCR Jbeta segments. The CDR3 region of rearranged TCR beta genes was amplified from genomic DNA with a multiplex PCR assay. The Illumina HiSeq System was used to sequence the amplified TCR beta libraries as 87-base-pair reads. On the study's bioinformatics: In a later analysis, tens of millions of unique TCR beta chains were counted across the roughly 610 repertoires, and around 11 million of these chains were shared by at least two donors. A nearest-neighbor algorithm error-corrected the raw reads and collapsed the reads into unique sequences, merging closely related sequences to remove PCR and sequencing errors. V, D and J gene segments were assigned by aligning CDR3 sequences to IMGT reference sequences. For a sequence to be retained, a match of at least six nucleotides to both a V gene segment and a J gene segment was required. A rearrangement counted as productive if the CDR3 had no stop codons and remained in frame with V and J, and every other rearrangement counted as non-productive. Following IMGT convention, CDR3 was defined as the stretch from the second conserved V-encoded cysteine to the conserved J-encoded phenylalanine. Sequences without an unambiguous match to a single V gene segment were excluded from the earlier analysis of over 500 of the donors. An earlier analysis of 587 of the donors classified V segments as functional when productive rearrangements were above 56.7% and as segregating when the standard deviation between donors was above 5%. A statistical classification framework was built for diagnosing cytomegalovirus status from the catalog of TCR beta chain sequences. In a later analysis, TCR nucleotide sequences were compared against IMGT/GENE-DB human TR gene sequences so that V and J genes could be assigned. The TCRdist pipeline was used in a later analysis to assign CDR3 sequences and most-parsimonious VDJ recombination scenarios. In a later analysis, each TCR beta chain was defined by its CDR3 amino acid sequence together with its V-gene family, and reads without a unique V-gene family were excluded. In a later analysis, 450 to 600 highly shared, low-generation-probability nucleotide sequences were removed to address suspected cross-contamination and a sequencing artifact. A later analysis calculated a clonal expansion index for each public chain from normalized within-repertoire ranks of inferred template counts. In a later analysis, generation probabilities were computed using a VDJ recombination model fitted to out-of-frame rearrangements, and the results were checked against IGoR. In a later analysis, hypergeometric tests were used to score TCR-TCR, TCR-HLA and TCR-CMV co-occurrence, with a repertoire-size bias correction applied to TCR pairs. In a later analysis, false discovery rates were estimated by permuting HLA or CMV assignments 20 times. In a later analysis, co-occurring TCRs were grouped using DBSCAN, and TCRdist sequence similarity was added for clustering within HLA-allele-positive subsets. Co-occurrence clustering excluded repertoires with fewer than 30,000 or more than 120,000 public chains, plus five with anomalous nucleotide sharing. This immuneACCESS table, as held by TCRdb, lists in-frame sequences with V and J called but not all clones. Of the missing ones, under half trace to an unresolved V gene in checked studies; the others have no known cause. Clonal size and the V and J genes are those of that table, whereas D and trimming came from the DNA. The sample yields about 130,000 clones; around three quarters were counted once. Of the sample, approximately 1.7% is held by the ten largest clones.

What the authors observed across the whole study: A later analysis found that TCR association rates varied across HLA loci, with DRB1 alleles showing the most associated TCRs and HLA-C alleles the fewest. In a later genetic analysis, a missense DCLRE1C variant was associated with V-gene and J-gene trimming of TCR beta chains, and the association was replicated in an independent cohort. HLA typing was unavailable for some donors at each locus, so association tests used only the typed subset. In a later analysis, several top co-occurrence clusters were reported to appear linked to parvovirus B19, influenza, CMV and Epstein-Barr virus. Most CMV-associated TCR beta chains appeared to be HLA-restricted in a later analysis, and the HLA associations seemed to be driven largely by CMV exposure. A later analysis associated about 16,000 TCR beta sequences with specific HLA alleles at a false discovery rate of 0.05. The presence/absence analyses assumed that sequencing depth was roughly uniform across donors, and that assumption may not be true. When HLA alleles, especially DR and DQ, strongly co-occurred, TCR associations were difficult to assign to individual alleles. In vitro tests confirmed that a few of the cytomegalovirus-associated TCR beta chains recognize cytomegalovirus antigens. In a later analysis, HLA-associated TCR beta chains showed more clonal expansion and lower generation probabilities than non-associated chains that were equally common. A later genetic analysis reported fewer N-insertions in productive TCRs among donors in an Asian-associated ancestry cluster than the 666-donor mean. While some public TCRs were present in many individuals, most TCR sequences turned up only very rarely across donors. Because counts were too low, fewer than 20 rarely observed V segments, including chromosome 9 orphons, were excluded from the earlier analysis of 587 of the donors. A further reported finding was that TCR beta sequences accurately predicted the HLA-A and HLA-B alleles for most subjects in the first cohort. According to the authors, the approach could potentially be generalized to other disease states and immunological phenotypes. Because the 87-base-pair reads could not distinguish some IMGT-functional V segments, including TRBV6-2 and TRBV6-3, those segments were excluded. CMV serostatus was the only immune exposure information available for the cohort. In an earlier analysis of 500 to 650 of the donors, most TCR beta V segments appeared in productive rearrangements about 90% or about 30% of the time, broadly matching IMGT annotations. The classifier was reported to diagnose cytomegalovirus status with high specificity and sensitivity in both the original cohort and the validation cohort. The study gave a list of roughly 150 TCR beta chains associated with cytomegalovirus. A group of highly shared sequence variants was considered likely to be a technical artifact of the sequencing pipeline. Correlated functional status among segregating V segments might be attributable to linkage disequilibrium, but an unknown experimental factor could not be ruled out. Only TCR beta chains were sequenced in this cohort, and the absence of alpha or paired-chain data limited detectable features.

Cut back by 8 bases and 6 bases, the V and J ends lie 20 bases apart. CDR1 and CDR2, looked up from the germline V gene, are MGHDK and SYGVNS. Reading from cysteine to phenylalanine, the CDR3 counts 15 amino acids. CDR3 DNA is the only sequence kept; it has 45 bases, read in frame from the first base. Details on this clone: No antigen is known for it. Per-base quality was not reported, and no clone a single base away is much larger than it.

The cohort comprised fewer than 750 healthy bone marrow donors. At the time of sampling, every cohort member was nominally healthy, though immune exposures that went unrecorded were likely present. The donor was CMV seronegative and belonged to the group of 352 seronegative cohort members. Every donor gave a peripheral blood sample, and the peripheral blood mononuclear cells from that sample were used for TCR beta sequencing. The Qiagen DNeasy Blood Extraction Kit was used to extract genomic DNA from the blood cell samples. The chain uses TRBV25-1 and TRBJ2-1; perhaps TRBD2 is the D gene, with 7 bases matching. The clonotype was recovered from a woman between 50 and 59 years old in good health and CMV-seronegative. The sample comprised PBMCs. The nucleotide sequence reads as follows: TGTGCCAGCTCGGGGGGACATAAAGCCAGCAATGAGCAGTTCTTC. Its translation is CASSGGHKASNEQFF.